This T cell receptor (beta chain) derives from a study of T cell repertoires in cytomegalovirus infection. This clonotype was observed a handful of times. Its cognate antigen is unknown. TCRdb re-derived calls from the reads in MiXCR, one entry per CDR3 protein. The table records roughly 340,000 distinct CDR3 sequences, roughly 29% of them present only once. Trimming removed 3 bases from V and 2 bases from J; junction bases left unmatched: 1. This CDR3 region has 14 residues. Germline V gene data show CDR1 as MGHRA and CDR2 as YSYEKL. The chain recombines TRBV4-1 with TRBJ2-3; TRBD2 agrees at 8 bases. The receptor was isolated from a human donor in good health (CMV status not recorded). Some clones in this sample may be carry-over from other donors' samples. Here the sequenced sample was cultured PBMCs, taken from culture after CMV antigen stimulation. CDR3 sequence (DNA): TGCGCCAGCAGCCATAGCGGGGCCACAGATACGCAGTATTTT. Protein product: CASSHSGATDTQYF.